One and the same sample provided the 29 T cell receptor beta chains below, sequenced in a study of CD8 T cells in ankylosing spondylitis. Which antigens these TCRs recognize remains unknown. Study results and caveats: A TCR beta motif of several highly homologous variants appeared characteristic of ankylosing spondylitis blood.

Via MiXCR, TCRdb re-called the 5' RACE reads, giving one row per CDR3 protein. The sample lists about 400,000 distinct CDR3 sequences, around 24% occurring once. Sequencing was carried out using blood, either unsorted or a sorted T cell fraction (not recorded which). The receptors derive from a male donor with ankylosing spondylitis.

This sequence joins TRBV6-2 or TRBV6-3 and TRBJ2-2; unclear D gene. This CDR3 has 15 amino acids. The V end was cut by 5 bases, the J end by 2 bases, with 12 bases between. Germline CDR1 and CDR2: MNHEY and SVGEGT. This chain's CDR3 is CASSVTGQNTGELFF. CDR3 bases: TGTGCCAGCAGTGTGACGGGCCAAAACACCGGGGAGCTGTTTTTT.

The V and J genes are TRBV29-1 and TRBJ1-1; D not resolved. Germline CDR1 reads SQVTM; CDR2 reads ANQGSEA. V was clipped by 4 bases and J by 4 bases, with 13 bases between them. The CDR3 totals 13 residues. CDR3: CSVGELLVTEAFF. Written as DNA, the CDR3 is TGCAGCGTTGGGGAGTTACTAGTCACTGAAGCTTTCTTT.

The genes are TRBV27 and TRBJ1-5; D is uncertain. The V gene's germline CDR1 is MNHEY and CDR2 SMNVEV (reference sequence). The CDR3 spans 13 residues. The V and J ends lost 7 bases and 6 bases respectively, with 13 bases between them. CDR3: CASTRHAGQPQHF. The CDR3 nucleotides are TGTGCCAGCACGCGCCATGCGGGTCAGCCCCAGCATTTT.

This clonotype was found a few times. The V call is TRBV19, the J call TRBJ2-1; tentative D call: TRBD2 (6 bases). V lost 0 bases and J lost 7, with 16 bases in between. This CDR3 has 16 residues. From germline, CDR1 is LNHDA and CDR2 SQIVND (reference sequence). The CDR3 sequence: CASSIDHSGASNEQFF. CDR3 DNA: TGTGCCAGTAGTATAGATCACTCGGGAGCCTCTAATGAGCAGTTCTTC.

This clonotype occurred many times. The J gene is TRBJ2-7, the V gene TRBV7-8, with TRBD2 matching over 10 bases. CDR1 and CDR2 from the germline V gene are SGHVS and FQNEAQ. The CDR3 is 16 residues long. The V segment lost 2 bases and the J segment 12 bases; nucleotides outside the gene matches: 16. CDR3 nucleotides: TGTGCCAGCAGCTTACTACACAGGGATCCTAGCGGGAGACGGTACTTC. Amino acid sequence: CASSLLHRDPSGRRYF.

This clonotype has a handful of counts. The chain couples TRBV5-1 to TRBJ2-7; 7 nucleotides agree with TRBD2. CDR3 length: 15 residues. With 0 bases clipped from V and 7 bases from J, the junction kept 10 bases outside the gene matches. The germline V gene has CDR1 SGHRS and CDR2 YFSETQ. In DNA form, the CDR3 reads TGCGCCAGCAGCTTGGTAATTGAGCCCGGGGGGGAGCAGTACTTC. This encodes CASSLVIEPGGEQYF.

The sample holds a few counts of this clonotype. This chain links TRBV12-3 or TRBV12-4 with TRBJ2-1; D may correspond to TRBD1 or TRBD2 (5 bases each). The CDR3 consists of 13 residues. V was clipped by 5 bases and J by 9 bases, with 14 bases between them. The CDR3 sequence: CASSRGYPPEQFF. The CDR3 DNA reads as TGTGCCAGCAGTCGGGGCTACCCGCCTGAGCAGTTCTTC.

The chain combines TRBV16 with TRBJ2-6; D might be TRBD1 (5 bases). The germline V gene has CDR1 KGHSY and CDR2 FQNENV. CDR3 length: 15 residues. Trimming pared 3 bases from V and 1 base from J, leaving 7 bases between. The CDR3 region has the DNA TGTGCCAGCAGCCAGACAGAATCTGGGGCCAACGTCCTGACTTTC. Residues: CASSQTESGANVLTF. Looking up the rest from reference TRBV16 and TRBJ2-6 gives the full variable domain: GEEVAQTPKHLVRGEGQKAKLYCAPIKGHSYVFWYQQVLKNEFKFLISFQNENVFDETGMPKERFSAKCLPNSPCSLEIQATKLEDSAVYFCASSQTESGANVLTFGAGSRLTVL.

Concerning this clonotype itself: Relative to the germline gene, one junction end is altered; a read error may explain this. The DNA of the CDR3 is TGTGCTAGCAGTCGGGGACAAGAGGGGACCCAGTACTTC. It encodes CASSRGQEGTQYF. V usage is TRBV6-2 or TRBV6-3 and J usage is TRBJ2-5; possibly TRBD1 for D (6 bases). CDR3 length: 13 residues. Germline lookup yields CDR1 MNHEY and CDR2 SVGEGT.

The CDR3 loop reads CASSYAYRSSTDTQYF. The CDR3 region has the DNA TGTGCCAGCAGTTACGCGTATAGGAGTTCAACAGATACGCAGTATTTT. The chain carries TRBV6-5 and TRBJ2-3; no clear D. CDR1 and CDR2 (germline): MNHEY, SVGAGI. The V end was cut by 2 bases, the J end by 3 bases, with 15 bases between. The CDR3 runs to 16 residues.

In its sample, this clonotype was seen a few times. V usage is TRBV6-2 or TRBV6-3 and J usage is TRBJ2-7; no firm D call. V was clipped by 4 bases and J by 0 bases, with 7 bases between them. Germline V gives CDR1 MNHEY, CDR2 SVGEGT. The CDR3 runs to 13 residues. In nucleotides, the CDR3 is TGTGCCAGCAGTTCCGACGGCTCCTACGAGCAGTACTTC. Translated, it gives CASSSDGSYEQYF.

The chain is built from TRBV20-1 and TRBJ2-2; D is possibly TRBD1 (5 bases). Germline V lookup: CDR1 DFQATT, CDR2 SNEGSKA (reference sequence). The CDR3 totals 18 residues. Trimming pared 7 bases from V and 0 bases from J, leaving 24 bases between. The CDR3 DNA reads TGCAGTGTAGGTGGGGCCGCTAGGGGCCCCCCGAACACCGGGGAGCTGTTTTTT. Residues: CSVGGAARGPPNTGELFF.

In its sample, this clonotype was seen a few times. The chain recombines TRBV7-8 with TRBJ2-7, with 11 bases aligning to TRBD2. The CDR3 loop spans 15 amino acids. V lost 3 bases, J lost 6 bases, and 7 bases stayed unmatched. The germline V gene encodes CDR1 SGHVS and CDR2 FQNEAQ. CDR3 in amino acids: CASSFGTSGGLEQYF. CDR3 DNA sequence: TGTGCCAGCAGCTTCGGGACTAGCGGAGGCCTCGAGCAGTACTTC.

The chain carries TRBV27 and TRBJ2-7, with 8 bases aligning to TRBD2. The trim removed 0 bases at V and 4 bases at J, leaving 8 bases unmatched. This CDR3 spans 16 amino acids. CDR1 is MNHEY, CDR2 SMNVEV, per germline (reference sequence). CDR3 in DNA: TGTGCCAGCAGTTTATCTTCCAGCGGGAGTGGGTACGAGCAGTACTTC. Protein product: CASSLSSSGSGYEQYF.

Only a few counts were recorded for this clonotype. V and J are TRBV20-1 and TRBJ2-3; D remains unclear. The germline V gene encodes CDR1 DFQATT and CDR2 SNEGSKA (reference sequence). V was cut by 3 bases and J by 0 bases, with 7 bases left in between. CDR3 size: 13 residues. The CDR3 protein is CSARTPSTDTQYF. The CDR3 DNA sequence: TGCAGTGCTAGGACACCTAGCACAGATACGCAGTATTTT.

This clonotype was recorded a few times. The chain couples TRBV7-9 to TRBJ2-4, with TRBD2 matching 9 bases. The CDR3 has 14 amino acids. V lost 3 bases, J lost 9 bases, and 6 bases stayed unmatched. Germline CDR1 and CDR2: SEHNR and FQNEAQ (reference sequence). In DNA form, the CDR3 reads TGTGCCAGCAGCTTTCAACGGCGGGAGGGCATTCAGTACTTC. Translated: CASSFQRREGIQYF. The full variable domain, completed using reference TRBV7-9 and TRBJ2-4, is DTGVSQNPRHKITKRGQNVTFRCDPISEHNRLYWYRQTLGQGPEFLTYFQNEAQLEKSRLLSDRFSAERPKGSFSTLEIQRTEQGDSAMYLCASSFQRREGIQYFGAGTRLSVL.

This clonotype was picked up a small number of times. V gene TRBV4-1 combines with J gene TRBJ2-7, with 13 bases lining up with TRBD2. The CDR3 has 18 amino acids. J gave up 1 base and V 3 bases, and 9 bases lay outside the gene matches. Germline V CDR1 and CDR2: MGHRA, YSYEKL. The CDR3 bases are TGCGCCAGCAGCCATTCCTGGCGGGGACTAGCGGGATCCTACGAGCAGTACTTC. Its protein is CASSHSWRGLAGSYEQYF.

In this sample, this clonotype turned up a few times. The genes are TRBV12-3 or TRBV12-4 and TRBJ1-5; D is possibly TRBD1 (5 bases). The CDR3 totals 20 residues. Trimming removed 5 bases from V and 0 bases from J, with 26 bases in between. CDR3 amino acids: CASSKLGLGWGFYSNQPQHF. CDR3 DNA sequence: TGTGCCAGCAGTAAGCTCGGGTTAGGCTGGGGGTTTTATAGCAATCAGCCCCAGCATTTT.

This clonotype was observed a few times. CDR3: CASSPIRLAGSNEQFF. CDR3 bases: TGTGCCAGCAGTCCGATTAGGCTAGCGGGGAGCAATGAGCAGTTCTTC. J is TRBJ2-1 and V is TRBV12-3 or TRBV12-4, with TRBD2 matching over 9 bases. The V segment lost 5 bases and the J segment 6 bases; nucleotides outside the gene matches: 11. The CDR3 runs 16 residues.

This clonotype came up a few times. The chain has TRBV20-1 and TRBJ2-1; the match to TRBD1 covers 12 bases. This CDR3 has 14 amino acids. The V gene's germline CDR1 is DFQATT and CDR2 SNEGSKA (reference sequence). The V gene end was trimmed by 6 bases and the J gene end by 6 bases; junction bases not matched to a gene: 6. The DNA of the CDR3 is TGCAGTGCGGGGGGACAGGGGGCGACCAATGAGCAGTTCTTC. As protein: CSAGGQGATNEQFF.

A few counts support this clonotype. This chain joins TRBV7-2 and TRBJ2-5, with TRBD1 matching over 7 bases. There are 17 residues in the CDR3. V lost 1 base, J lost 5 bases, and 13 bases stayed unmatched. The germline CDR1 and CDR2 sequences are SGHTA and FQGNSA. The CDR3 is CASSLVGVRGSTETQYF. The CDR3 coding sequence is TGTGCCAGCAGCTTAGTAGGTGTCAGGGGGTCGACGGAGACCCAGTACTTC.

This clonotype has only a few counts. This chain connects TRBV12-3 or TRBV12-4 to TRBJ1-5; D is possibly TRBD1 (5 bases). The CDR3 loop spans 13 amino acids. The V and J ends lost 6 bases and 9 bases respectively, with 15 bases between them. Here the CDR3 reads CASSGDRPRPQHF. DNA for the CDR3: TGTGCCAGCAGCGGGGACCGGCCTAGGCCCCAGCATTTT.

The CDR3 nucleotides are TGTGCCAGCAGATCATTTACTAGCAATGAGCAGTTCTTC. Its translation is CASRSFTSNEQFF. The genes are TRBV12-3 or TRBV12-4 and TRBJ2-1; D might be TRBD2 (5 bases). V gave up 6 bases and J gave up 6 bases, with 12 bases separating them. CDR3 length: 13 residues.

The rearrangement joins TRBV20-1 to TRBJ1-2; D unclear. V shed 5 bases and J shed 5 bases, with 18 bases lying between them. The CDR3 is 14 residues long. The germline gives CDR1 DFQATT, CDR2 SNEGSKA (reference sequence). CDR3 DNA: TGCAGTGCTTCAATCCCCCCGTACGGATATGGCTACACCTTC. The encoded protein is CSASIPPYGYGYTF.

This clonotype was counted between two and nine times. CDR3 protein: CATSVGGPWNEQFF. The CDR3 region has the DNA TGTGCCACCAGTGTGGGGGGCCCTTGGAATGAGCAGTTCTTC. The J gene is TRBJ2-1, the V gene TRBV24-1; D tentatively fits TRBD1 or TRBD2 (6 bases each). CDR3 length: 14 amino acids. Looked up from germline, CDR1 is KGHDR and CDR2 is SFDVKD. Trimming pared 5 bases from V and 7 bases from J, leaving 14 bases between.

The chain recombines TRBV5-1 with TRBJ2-2, with D possibly matching TRBD1 (5 bases). This CDR3 is 15 amino acids long. Trimming took off 4 bases at V and 5 bases at J, with 15 bases between the two ends. Per germline, CDR1 SGHRS and CDR2 YFSETQ. The DNA for the CDR3 is TGCGCCAGCAGCGTAGGACGTAGGGGTACCGGGGAGCTGTTTTTT. Encoded protein: CASSVGRRGTGELFF.

This chain joins TRBV29-1 and TRBJ2-6; weak D call: TRBD1 (5 bases). CDR3 length equals 15 residues. From germline, CDR1 is SQVTM and CDR2 ANQGSEA. Trimming took 4 bases from V and 0 from J, leaving 10 bases between them. CDR3 in DNA: TGCAGCGTTGGTAGGGGTAACTCTGGGGCCAACGTCCTGACTTTC. This translates into CSVGRGNSGANVLTF.

This clonotype turned up a few times. The chain couples TRBV6-5 to TRBJ2-2; 12 positions agree with TRBD2. In germline, CDR1 is MNHEY, CDR2 SVGAGI. The junction had 10 bases not matched to a gene; V was cut back by 5 bases and J by 6 bases. The CDR3 has 17 residues. CDR3 nucleotides: TGTGCCAGCAGTCACCTCTCGACTAGCGGGGGCCCCGGGGAGCTGTTTTTT. As protein: CASSHLSTSGGPGELFF.

This clonotype was found once. This chain connects TRBV6-1 to TRBJ1-4, with D possibly TRBD1 on 5 matching bases. V lost 5 bases, J lost 7 bases, and 17 bases lay in between. The germline V gene has CDR1 MNHNS and CDR2 SASEGT. The CDR3 sequence is 15 residues long. The CDR3 DNA is TGTGCCAGCAGTAAAACAGGAGGCACAAGTGAAAAACTGTTTTTT. Translation gives CASSKTGGTSEKLFF.